Below, 2 T cell receptor beta chains from the same sample are listed, as sequenced in a study of human T cells and chemical hapten exposure. The time point: patch test 1, 2 weeks after DPC sensitization. The treatment denotes: therapeutic diphenylcyclopropenone sensitization with weekly scalp DPC. TCRdb re-called the RACE reads through MiXCR, storing one row per CDR3 protein. The sample contains about 360,000 distinct CDR3 sequences, about 4.4% of which appear only once. Here the sequenced sample was whole blood, taken in connection with sensitization to the hapten diphenylcyclopropenone (DPC). All receptors come from a woman in her forties or fifties with alopecia areata. Some clones in this sample may be carry-over from other donors' samples.

This clonotype was counted at least ten times. The rearrangement uses TRBV27 and TRBJ2-1, with 11 bases identical to TRBD1. The CDR3 is made up of 14 amino acids. Germline V CDR1 and CDR2: MNHEY, SMNVEV (reference sequence). With V trimmed by 8 bases and J by 15 bases, 15 bases remained unmatched. The CDR3 DNA sequence: TGTGCCAGCGGTAATTTAGGGGGACAGGGGGAGTTGTTCTTC. Translation: CASGNLGGQGELFF.

This clonotype occurred many times. This rearrangement joins TRBV25-1 to TRBJ2-6; D not certain. Germline loops: CDR1 MGHDK, CDR2 SYGVNS. The V end lost 4 bases, the J end lost 4 bases, and 11 bases lay between the germline ends. There are 15 residues in the CDR3. CDR3 in amino acids: CASSGGGPGANVLTF. The CDR3 DNA reads as TGTGCCAGCAGTGGCGGTGGCCCCGGGGCCAACGTCCTGACTTTC.